This T cell receptor (beta chain) came from a study of regulatory T cells in long-lasting Graves disease. Time point specified: newly diagnosed GD, antithyroid drugs for less than 3 months. Extracted RNA from PBMCs served as the source of the TCR library. In Xi'an, China, an endocrinology department was the source of patients. This clonotype was counted many times. Its target is not known. Findings and caveats of the study: Persistent disease was associated with favored TRBV28 usage and with favored use of TRBJ1-2 and TRBJ2-5. Newly diagnosed patients had higher TCR diversity than persistent Graves' patients did.

TCR beta libraries were built with iRepertoire HTBI primers and Arm-PCR of CDR3 regions. One entry per CDR3 protein results from TCRdb running MiXCR on the multiplex PCR reads. The sample lists approximately 400,000 distinct CDR3 sequences, more than 12% occurring once. Trimming at V came to 3 bases and at J to 3 bases, leaving 9 bases not matched to a gene. CDR1 is KGHSH and CDR2 is LQKENI in the germline V gene. The CDR3 extends over 16 amino acids. The same data also went into a second study, on T cells in Graves' hyperthyroidism and ophthalmopathy.

The rearrangement joins TRBV18 to TRBJ2-3; 7 nucleotides line up with TRBD1. This clonotype originated in a woman aged 25 to 45 with Graves disease. The sample consisted of peripheral blood mononuclear cells (PBMCs), taken at new diagnosis, from a patient treated with antithyroid drugs. The CDR3 DNA follows: TGTGCCAGCTCACCCCCTCTAGACAGGGTTACAGATACGCAGTATTTT. It is translated as CASSPPLDRVTDTQYF.